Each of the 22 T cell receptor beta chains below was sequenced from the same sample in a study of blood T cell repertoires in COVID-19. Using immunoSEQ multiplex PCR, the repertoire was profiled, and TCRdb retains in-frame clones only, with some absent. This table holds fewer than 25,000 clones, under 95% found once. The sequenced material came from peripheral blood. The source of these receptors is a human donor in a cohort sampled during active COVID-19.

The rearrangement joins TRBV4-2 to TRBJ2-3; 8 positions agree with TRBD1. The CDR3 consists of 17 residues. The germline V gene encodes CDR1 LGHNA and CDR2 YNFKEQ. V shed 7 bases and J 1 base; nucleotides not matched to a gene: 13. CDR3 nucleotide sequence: TGTGCCAGCACCAACACAGGGGGAGTACGGCGCACAGATACGCAGTATTTT. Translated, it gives CASTNTGGVRRTDTQYF.

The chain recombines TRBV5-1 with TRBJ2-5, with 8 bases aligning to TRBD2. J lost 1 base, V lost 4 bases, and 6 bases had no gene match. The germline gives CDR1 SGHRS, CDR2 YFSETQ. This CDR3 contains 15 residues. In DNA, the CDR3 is TGCGCCAGCAGCCTCGGGGGACTAGGCCAAGAGACCCAGTACTTC. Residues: CASSLGGLGQETQYF.

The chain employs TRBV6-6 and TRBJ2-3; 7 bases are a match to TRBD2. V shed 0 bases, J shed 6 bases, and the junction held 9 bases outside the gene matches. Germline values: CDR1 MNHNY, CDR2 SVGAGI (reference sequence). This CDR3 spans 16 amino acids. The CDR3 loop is CASSYSNLADPDTQYF. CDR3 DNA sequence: TGTGCCAGCAGTTACTCGAATCTAGCGGATCCCGATACGCAGTATTTT.

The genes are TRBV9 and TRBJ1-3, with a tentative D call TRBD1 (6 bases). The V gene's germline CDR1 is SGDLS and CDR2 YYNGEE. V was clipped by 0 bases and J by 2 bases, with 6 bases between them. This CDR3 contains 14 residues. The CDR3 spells CASSVDRAGNTIYF. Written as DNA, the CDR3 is TGTGCCAGCAGCGTAGACAGGGCTGGAAACACCATATATTTT.

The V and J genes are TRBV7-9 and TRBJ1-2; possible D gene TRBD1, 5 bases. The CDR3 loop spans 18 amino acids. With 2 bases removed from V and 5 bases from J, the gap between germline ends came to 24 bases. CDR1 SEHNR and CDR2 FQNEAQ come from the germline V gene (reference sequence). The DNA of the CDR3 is TGTGCCAGCAGCTTAACGTTGGGGGGGTTGGGCCCTCGGTATGGCTACACCTTC. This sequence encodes CASSLTLGGLGPRYGYTF.

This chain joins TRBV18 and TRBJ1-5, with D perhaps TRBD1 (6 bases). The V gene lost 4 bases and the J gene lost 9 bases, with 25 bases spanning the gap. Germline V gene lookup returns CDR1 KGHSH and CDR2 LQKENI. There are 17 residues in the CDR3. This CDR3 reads CASSRLPGQESRRPQHF. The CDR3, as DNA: TGTGCCAGCTCACGATTACCGGGACAAGAATCAAGGAGGCCCCAGCATTTT.

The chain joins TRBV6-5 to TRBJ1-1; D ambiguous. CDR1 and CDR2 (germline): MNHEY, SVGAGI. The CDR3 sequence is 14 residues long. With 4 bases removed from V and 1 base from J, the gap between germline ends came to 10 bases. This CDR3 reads CASSLGGGNTEAFF. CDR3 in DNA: TGTGCCAGCAGTTTGGGTGGAGGGAACACTGAAGCTTTCTTT.

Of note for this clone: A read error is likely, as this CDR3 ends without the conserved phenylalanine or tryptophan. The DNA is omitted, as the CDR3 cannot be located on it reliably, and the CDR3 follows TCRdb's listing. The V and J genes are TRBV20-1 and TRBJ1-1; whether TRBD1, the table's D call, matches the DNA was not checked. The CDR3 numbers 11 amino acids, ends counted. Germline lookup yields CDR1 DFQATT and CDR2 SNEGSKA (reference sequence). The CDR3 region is CSARSFQVLAI.

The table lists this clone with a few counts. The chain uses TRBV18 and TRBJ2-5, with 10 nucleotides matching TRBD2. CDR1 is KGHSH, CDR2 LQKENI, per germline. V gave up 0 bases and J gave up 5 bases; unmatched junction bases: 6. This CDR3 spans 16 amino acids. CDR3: CASSPPASGSWETQYF. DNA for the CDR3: TGTGCCAGCTCACCACCGGCTAGCGGGAGTTGGGAGACCCAGTACTTC. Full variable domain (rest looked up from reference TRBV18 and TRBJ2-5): NAGVMQNPRHLVRRRGQEARLRCSPMKGHSHVYWYRQLPEEGLKFMVYLQKENIIDESGMPKERFSAEFPKEGPSILRIQQVVRGDSAAYFCASSPPASGSWETQYFGPGTRLLVL.

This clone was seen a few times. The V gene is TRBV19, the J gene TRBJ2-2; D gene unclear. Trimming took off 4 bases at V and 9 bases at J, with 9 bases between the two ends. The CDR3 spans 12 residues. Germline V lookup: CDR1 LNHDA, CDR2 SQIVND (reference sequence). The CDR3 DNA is TGTGCCAGTAGTAAATCTCCTTGGGAGCTGTTTTTT. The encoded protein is CASSKSPWELFF.

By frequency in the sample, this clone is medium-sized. The CDR3 region has the DNA TGTGCCAGCAGCTTGGACGCGGGGGGGCCTTGGACGACAGATACGCAGTATTTT. Translated, it gives CASSLDAGGPWTTDTQYF. The gene calls are TRBV5-6 and TRBJ2-3; TRBD2 matches 9 bases. The CDR3 sequence is 18 residues long. Germline CDR1 SGHDT, CDR2 YYEEEE. The ends lost 0 bases at V and 3 bases at J; junction bases unmatched: 11.

The CDR3 loop reads CATSDNLEQYV. In DNA, the CDR3 is TGTGCCACCAGTGATAATCTCGAGCAGTACGTC. This sequence joins TRBV24-1 and TRBJ2-7; D not certain. Germline V CDR1 and CDR2: KGHDR, SFDVKD. V was trimmed by 3 bases and J by 6 bases, leaving 5 bases between them. CDR3 length equals 11 residues.

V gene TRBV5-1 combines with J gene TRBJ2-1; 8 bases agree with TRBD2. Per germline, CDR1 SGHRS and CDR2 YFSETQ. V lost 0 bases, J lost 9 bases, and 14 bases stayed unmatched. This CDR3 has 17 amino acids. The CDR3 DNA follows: TGCGCCAGCAGCTTGGCCCTTCGAAGCGGGAGTTCCCCTGAGCAGTTCTTC. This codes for CASSLALRSGSSPEQFF. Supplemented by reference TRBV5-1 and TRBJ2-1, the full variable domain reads KAGVTQTPRYLIKTRGQQVTLSCSPISGHRSVSWYQQTPGQGLQFLFEYFSETQRNKGNFPGRFSGRQFSNSRSEMNVSTLELGDSALYLCASSLALRSGSSPEQFFGPGTRLTVL.

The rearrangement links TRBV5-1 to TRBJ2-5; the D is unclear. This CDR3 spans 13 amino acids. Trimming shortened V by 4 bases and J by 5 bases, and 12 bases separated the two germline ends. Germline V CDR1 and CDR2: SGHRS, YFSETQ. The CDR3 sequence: CASSTLLSETQYF. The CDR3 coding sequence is TGCGCCAGCAGCACCTTATTGAGCGAGACCCAGTACTTC.

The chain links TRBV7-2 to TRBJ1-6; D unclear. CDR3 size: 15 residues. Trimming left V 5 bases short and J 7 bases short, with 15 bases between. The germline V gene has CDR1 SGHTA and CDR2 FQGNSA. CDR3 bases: TGTGCCAGCAGCATGACACCTATCTCAAATTCACCCCTCCACTTT. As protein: CASSMTPISNSPLHF.

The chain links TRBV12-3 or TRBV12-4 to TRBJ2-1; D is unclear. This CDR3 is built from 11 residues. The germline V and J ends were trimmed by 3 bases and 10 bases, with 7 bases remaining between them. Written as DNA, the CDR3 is TGTGCCAGCAGTTTCCGGGTGGAGCAGTTCTTC. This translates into CASSFRVEQFF.

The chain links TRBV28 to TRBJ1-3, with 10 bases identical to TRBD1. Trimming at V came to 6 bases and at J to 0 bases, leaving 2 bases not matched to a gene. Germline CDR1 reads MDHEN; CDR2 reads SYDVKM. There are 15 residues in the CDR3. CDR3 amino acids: CASRRQGASGNTIYF. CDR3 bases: TGTGCCAGCAGGCGACAGGGGGCCTCTGGAAACACCATATATTTT.

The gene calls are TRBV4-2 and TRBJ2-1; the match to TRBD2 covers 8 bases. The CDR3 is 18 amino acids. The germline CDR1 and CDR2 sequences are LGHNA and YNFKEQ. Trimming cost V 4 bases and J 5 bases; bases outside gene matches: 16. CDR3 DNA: TGTGCCAGCAGCCGGTTGGCCCTCGGGGGGGGGTTCAACAATGAGCAGTTCTTC. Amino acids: CASSRLALGGGFNNEQFF.

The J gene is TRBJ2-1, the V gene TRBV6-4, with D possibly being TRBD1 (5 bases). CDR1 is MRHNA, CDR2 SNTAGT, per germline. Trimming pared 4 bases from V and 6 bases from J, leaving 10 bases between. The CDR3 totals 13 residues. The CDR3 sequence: CASSADRGNEQFF. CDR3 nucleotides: TGTGCCAGCAGTGCCGACAGAGGCAATGAGCAGTTCTTC.

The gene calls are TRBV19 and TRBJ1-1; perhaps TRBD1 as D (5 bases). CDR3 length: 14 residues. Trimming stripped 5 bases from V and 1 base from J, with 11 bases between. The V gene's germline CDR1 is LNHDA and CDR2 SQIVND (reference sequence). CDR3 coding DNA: TGTGCCAGTAGTCCATGGGGGGGGAACACTGAAGCTTTCTTT. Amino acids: CASSPWGGNTEAFF.

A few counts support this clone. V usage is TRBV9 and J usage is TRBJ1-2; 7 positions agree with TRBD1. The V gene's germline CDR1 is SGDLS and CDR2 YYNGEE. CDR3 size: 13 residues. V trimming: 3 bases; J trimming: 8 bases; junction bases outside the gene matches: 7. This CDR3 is CASSGRQGGGYTF. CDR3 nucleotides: TGTGCCAGCAGCGGACGACAGGGCGGCGGCTACACCTTC.

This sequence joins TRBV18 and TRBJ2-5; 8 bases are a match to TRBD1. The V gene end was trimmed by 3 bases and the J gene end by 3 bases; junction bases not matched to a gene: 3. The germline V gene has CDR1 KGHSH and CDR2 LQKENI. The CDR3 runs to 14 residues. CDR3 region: CASSPTTGEETQYF. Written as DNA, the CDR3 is TGTGCCAGCTCACCGACGACAGGGGAAGAGACCCAGTACTTC.